The clone carrying this T cell receptor (beta chain) was seen once. Its specificity is not known. The sample originates from a study of T cell repertoires in cytomegalovirus infection. Findings of the study overall: Clonotypes of TCR beta that were HLA-C-restricted and CMV-specific dominated the ex vivo response. Based on cumulative public TCR beta family frequency, carriers of CMV plus the relevant HLA were identified.

The germline V gene has CDR1 SEHNR and CDR2 FQNEAQ (reference sequence). The V gene lost 5 bases and the J gene lost 3 bases, with 19 bases spanning the gap. The CDR3 has 16 residues. One entry per CDR3 protein results from TCRdb running MiXCR on the reads. The profile shows about 700,000 distinct CDR3 sequences, around 31% of them singletons. The TCR comes from a human donor in good health (CMV status not recorded). Some clones in this sample may be carry-over from other donors' samples. The specimen was cultured PBMCs, collected from culture after CMV antigen stimulation. J is TRBJ1-2 and V is TRBV7-9; possibly TRBD1 for D (5 bases). The CDR3 DNA reads as TGTGCCAGCAGCGCATCCGGGACCAATATCCACTATGGCTACACCTTC. Its protein is CASSASGTNIHYGYTF.